This TCR beta chain appears in the sequencing data of a study of beta chain features in type 1 diabetes. Looking at the study overall: In age, gender and cell yields, patients were similar to healthy donors. Whole-study results and caveats: TCRB CDR3s from Type 1 diabetes patients were moderately but significantly shorter in all four CD4+ subsets. Type 1 diabetes patients had VDJ junctions that carried fewer insertions and more deletions.

As every portion of the isolated RNA was reverse transcribed, the sequencing read expressed TCRB transcripts. Sequencing was performed with immunoSEQ multiplex PCR; in TCRdb, only in-frame clones are kept and a portion is missing. The sample consists of 680,000 or so clones, roughly 13% of them appearing once. Each of the sorted populations had a purity greater than 95%. For this clone: The antigen remains undetermined.

Germline assignment: CDR1 LNHNV and CDR2 YYDKDF (reference sequence). Trimming removed 8 bases from V and 4 bases from J, with 11 bases in between. The CDR3 has 13 amino acids. This clonotype was obtained from a man in his late teens or twenties with type 1 diabetes. Input material: naive CD4+ T cells from blood. The chain uses TRBV15 and TRBJ2-2; D remains ambiguous. This CDR3 is CATRYTGTGELFF. In DNA form, the CDR3 reads TGTGCCACCCGCTACACGGGCACCGGGGAGCTGTTTTTT. The full variable domain, rest sourced from reference TRBV15 and TRBJ2-2, is DAMVIQNPRYQVTQFGKPVTLSCSQTLNHNVMYWYQQKSSQAPKLLFHYYDKDFNNEADTPDNFQSRRPNTSFCFLDIRSPGLGDTAMYLCATRYTGTGELFFGEGSRLTVL.